The clone carrying this T cell receptor (beta chain) has just a few counts. This entry belongs to a study of response to subunit inactivated influenza vaccine. Using its own MiXCR run on the RT-PCR reads, TCRdb lists one record per CDR3 protein. Here the sample spans about half a million distinct CDR3 sequences, less than 10% being singletons. The CDR3 extends over 15 amino acids. Germline values: CDR1 SGDLS, CDR2 YYNGEE. The V gene lost 0 bases and the J gene lost 5 bases, with 14 bases spanning the gap. The material was PBMCs from blood, obtained roughly 24 months after vaccination. The chain carries TRBV9 and TRBJ2-5, with a possible D match to TRBD1 (5 bases). The sequence was collected from a man aged 45-69 years who received an inactivated influenza vaccine. CDR3 bases: TGTGCCAGCAGCGTAGTGGGTCGCAGGGATGAGACCCAGTACTTC. It codes for CASSVVGRRDETQYF.